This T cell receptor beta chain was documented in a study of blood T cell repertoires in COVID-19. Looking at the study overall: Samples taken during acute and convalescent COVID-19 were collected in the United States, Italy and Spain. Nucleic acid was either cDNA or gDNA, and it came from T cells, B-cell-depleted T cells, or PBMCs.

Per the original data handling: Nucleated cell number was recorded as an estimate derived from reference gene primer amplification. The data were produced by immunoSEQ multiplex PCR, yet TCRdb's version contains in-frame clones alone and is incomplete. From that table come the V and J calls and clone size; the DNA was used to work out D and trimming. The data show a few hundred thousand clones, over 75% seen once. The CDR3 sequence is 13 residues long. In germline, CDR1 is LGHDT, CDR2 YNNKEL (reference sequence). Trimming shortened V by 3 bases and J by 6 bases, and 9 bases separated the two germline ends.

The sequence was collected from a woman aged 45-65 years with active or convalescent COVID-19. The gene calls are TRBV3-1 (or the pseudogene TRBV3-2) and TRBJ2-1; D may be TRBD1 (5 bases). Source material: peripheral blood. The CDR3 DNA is TGTGCCAGCAGCCAGGGGCGCAGCAATGAGCAGTTCTTC. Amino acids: CASSQGRSNEQFF.